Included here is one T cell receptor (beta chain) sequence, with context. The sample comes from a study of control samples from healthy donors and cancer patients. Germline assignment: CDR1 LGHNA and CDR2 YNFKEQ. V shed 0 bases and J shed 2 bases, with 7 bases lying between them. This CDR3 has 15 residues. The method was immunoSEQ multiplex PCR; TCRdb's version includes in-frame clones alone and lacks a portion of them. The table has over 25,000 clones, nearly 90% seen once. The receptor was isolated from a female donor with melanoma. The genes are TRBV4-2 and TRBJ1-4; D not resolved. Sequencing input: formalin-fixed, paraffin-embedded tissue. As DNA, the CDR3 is TGTGCCAGCAGCCAAGATTCCGGGACTAATGAAAAACTGTTTTTT. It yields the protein CASSQDSGTNEKLFF.